Shown below are 13 T cell receptor beta chains from a single sample sequenced in a study of T cell responses to AZD1222 COVID-19 vaccine. Using immunoSEQ multiplex PCR, the repertoire was profiled, and TCRdb retains in-frame clones only, with some absent. The top ten clones hold 2% to 2.5% of a sample with about 93,000 clones, 85% to 90% of them seen once. The sequencing used peripheral blood, collected 28 days after the second AZD1222 dose. The receptor set was obtained from an adult who received the AZD1222 COVID-19 vaccine.

The chain has TRBV4-2 and TRBJ2-5, with 15 bases that match TRBD2. The CDR3 contains 17 residues. Losses at the gene ends were 2 bases for V and 2 bases for J; bases not matched to a gene: 3. Looked up from germline, CDR1 is LGHNA and CDR2 is YNFKEQ. Here the CDR3 reads CASSQPGLAGGQETQYF. The CDR3 coding sequence is TGTGCCAGCAGCCAACCGGGACTAGCGGGGGGACAAGAGACCCAGTACTTC.

The CDR3 sequence: CASSFETETRAFF. The CDR3 DNA is TGTGCCAGCAGCTTTGAAACGGAGACTCGGGCTTTCTTT. The gene calls are TRBV5-5 and TRBJ1-1; no firm D call. The germline gives CDR1 SGHKS, CDR2 YYEKEE (reference sequence). The CDR3 length is 13 residues. V lost 2 bases to trimming and J lost 11 bases, with 16 bases between them.

The genes are TRBV9 and TRBJ1-2, with 9 bases lining up with TRBD1. The CDR3 is 17 amino acids. CDR1 is SGDLS, CDR2 YYNGEE, per germline. V gave up 4 bases and J gave up 7 bases; unmatched junction bases: 17. The CDR3: CASSTQSARDRVSGYTF. The CDR3 DNA follows: TGTGCCAGCAGCACCCAATCTGCCCGGGACAGGGTGTCTGGCTACACCTTC.

The V and J genes are TRBV27 and TRBJ1-6; tentative D call: TRBD1 (6 bases). Trimming pared 5 bases from V and 0 bases from J, leaving 14 bases between. Germline V lookup: CDR1 MNHEY, CDR2 SMNVEV (reference sequence). The CDR3 contains 17 residues. The CDR3 DNA reads TGTGCCAGCAGTGCCGGACAGTCAAGCTCCTATAATTCACCCCTCCACTTT. This encodes CASSAGQSSSYNSPLHF.

This chain connects TRBV7-2 to TRBJ2-3; TRBD1 matches 8 bases. After removal of 2 bases from V and 1 base from J, the junction contained 8 bases not matched to a gene. The CDR3 is 17 amino acids. Germline loops: CDR1 SGHTA, CDR2 FQGNSA. CDR3 loop: CASSLSFQGAGTDTQYF. The CDR3 nucleotides are TGTGCCAGCAGCTTATCGTTCCAGGGGGCCGGCACAGATACGCAGTATTTT.

V and J are TRBV19 and TRBJ2-7, with 9 bases fitting TRBD2. The CDR3 has 15 amino acids. Germline V CDR1 and CDR2: LNHDA, SQIVND (reference sequence). Germline trimming cut 0 bases from V and 1 base from J; bases unmatched to any gene: 1. CDR3: CASSIETSGSYEQYF. DNA of the CDR3: TGTGCCAGTAGTATAGAGACTAGCGGATCCTACGAGCAGTACTTC.

The chain is built from TRBV30 and TRBJ2-3, with TRBD1 identical over 9 bases. The length of the CDR3 is 14 residues. Trimming cost V 5 bases and J 2 bases; bases outside gene matches: 5. Germline loops: CDR1 GTSNPN, CDR2 SVGIG (reference sequence). In DNA form, the CDR3 reads TGTGCCTGGGGACAGGGGCCCGACACAGATACGCAGTATTTT. It yields the protein CAWGQGPDTDTQYF.

The chain carries TRBV6-5 and TRBJ2-7; 11 nucleotides align to TRBD1. Germline-derived CDR1 and CDR2 are MNHEY and SVGAGI. Losses at the gene ends were 6 bases for V and 4 bases for J; bases not matched to a gene: 8. This CDR3 comprises 15 residues. As DNA, the CDR3 is TGTGCCAGCAGATCACCGGGACAGGGGGGGTACGAGCAGTACTTC. This gives the protein CASRSPGQGGYEQYF.

The chain uses TRBV3-1 (or the pseudogene TRBV3-2) and TRBJ1-2; tentatively, D is TRBD1 (6 bases). This CDR3 has 15 residues. From germline, CDR1 is LGHDT and CDR2 YNNKEL (reference sequence). V shed 0 bases and J shed 0 bases, with 8 bases lying between them. The CDR3 DNA sequence: TGTGCCAGCAGCCAAGACTGGACAGCTAACTATGGCTACACCTTC. As protein: CASSQDWTANYGYTF.

The chain has TRBV7-8 and TRBJ2-7, with D possibly matching TRBD2 (5 bases). The V end was cut by 6 bases, the J end by 4 bases, with 7 bases between. This CDR3 has 11 residues. Germline V lookup: CDR1 SGHVS, CDR2 FQNEAQ. The CDR3: CASSTGYEQYF. Written as DNA, the CDR3 is TGTGCCAGCAGTACGGGGTACGAGCAGTACTTC. The full variable domain, in which reference TRBV7-8 and TRBJ2-7 provide the parts outside the CDR3, is GAGVSQSPRYKVAKRGQDVALRCDPISGHVSLFWYQQALGQGPEFLTYFQNEAQLDKSGLPSDRFFAERPEGSVSTLKIQRTQQEDSAVYLCASSTGYEQYFGPGTRLTVT.

V usage is TRBV4-3 and J usage is TRBJ2-3; D gene unclear. Germline CDR1 LGHNA, CDR2 YSLEER. There are 15 residues in the CDR3. V was pared by 1 base and J by 1 base, with 9 bases between. The CDR3 DNA is TGCGCCAGCAGCCAAGCGGCCTCCCGCACAGATACGCAGTATTTT. This translates into CASSQAASRTDTQYF.

This clone appeared a single time. The chain employs TRBV18 and TRBJ2-1; 12 nucleotides agree with TRBD2. J gave up 4 bases and V 6 bases, and 7 bases lay outside the gene matches. The germline V gene encodes CDR1 KGHSH and CDR2 LQKENI. This CDR3 is built from 16 residues. As DNA, the CDR3 is TGTGCCAGCTCCTCAGCGGGGACTAGCGGGTACAATGAGCAGTTCTTC. Residues: CASSSAGTSGYNEQFF. The entire variable domain, with the rest obtained from reference TRBV18 and TRBJ2-1, is as follows: NAGVMQNPRHLVRRRGQEARLRCSPMKGHSHVYWYRQLPEEGLKFMVYLQKENIIDESGMPKERFSAEFPKEGPSILRIQQVVRGDSAAYFCASSSAGTSGYNEQFFGPGTRLTVL.

The CDR3 reads CSGGIWNTQYF. The CDR3 DNA is TGCAGTGGCGGGATTTGGAATACGCAGTATTTT. The chain joins TRBV20-1 to TRBJ2-3; D is possibly TRBD2 (6 bases). The CDR3 has 11 amino acids. The V gene's germline CDR1 is DFQATT and CDR2 SNEGSKA (reference sequence). V was pared by 7 bases and J by 7 bases, with 12 bases between.